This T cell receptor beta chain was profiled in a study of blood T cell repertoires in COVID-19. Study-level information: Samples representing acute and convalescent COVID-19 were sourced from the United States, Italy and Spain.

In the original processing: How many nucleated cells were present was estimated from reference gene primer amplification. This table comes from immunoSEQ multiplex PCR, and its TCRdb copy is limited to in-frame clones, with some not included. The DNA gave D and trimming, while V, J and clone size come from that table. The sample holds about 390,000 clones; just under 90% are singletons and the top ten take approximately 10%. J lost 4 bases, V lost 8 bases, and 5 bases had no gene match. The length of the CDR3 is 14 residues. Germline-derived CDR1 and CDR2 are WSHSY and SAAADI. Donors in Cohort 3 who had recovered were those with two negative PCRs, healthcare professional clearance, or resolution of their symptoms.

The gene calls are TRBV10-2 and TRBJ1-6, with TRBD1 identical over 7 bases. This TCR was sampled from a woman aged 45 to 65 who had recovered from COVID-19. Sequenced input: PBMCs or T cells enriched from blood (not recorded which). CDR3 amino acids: CASRDSDYNSPLHF. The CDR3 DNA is TGCGCCAGCCGGGACAGTGATTATAATTCACCCCTCCACTTT.